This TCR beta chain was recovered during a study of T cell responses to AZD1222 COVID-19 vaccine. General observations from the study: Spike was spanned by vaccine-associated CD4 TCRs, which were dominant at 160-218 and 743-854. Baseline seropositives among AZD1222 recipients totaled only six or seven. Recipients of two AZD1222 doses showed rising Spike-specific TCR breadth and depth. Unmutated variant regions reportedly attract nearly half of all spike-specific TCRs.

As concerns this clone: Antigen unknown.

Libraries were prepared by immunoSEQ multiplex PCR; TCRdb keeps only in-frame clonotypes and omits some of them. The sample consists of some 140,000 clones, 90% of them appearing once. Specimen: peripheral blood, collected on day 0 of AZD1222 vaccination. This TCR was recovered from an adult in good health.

CDR3 protein: CASSIEDINSPLHF. In DNA form, the CDR3 reads TGTGCCAGTAGTATAGAGGACATTAATTCACCCCTCCACTTT. The chain joins TRBV19 to TRBJ1-6, with D possibly TRBD1 on 5 matching bases. Germline loops: CDR1 LNHDA, CDR2 SQIVND (reference sequence). Trimming took off 0 bases at V and 6 bases at J, with 6 bases between the two ends. The CDR3 runs 14 residues.